A selection of T cell receptor beta chains follows, all from one sample in a study of blood T cell repertoires in COVID-19. Clones were read by immunoSEQ multiplex PCR, and TCRdb kept only the in-frame ones, dropping some. In the table there are 280,000 or so clones, just under 90% of which are singletons. The source material was PBMCs or T cells enriched from blood (not recorded which). Source of these receptors: a woman in her forties or fifties who had been exposed to COVID-19. CDR3s include the opening cysteine and the closing phenylalanine or tryptophan. D genes are given only for firm matches. Clone size, where shown, is once, few, many, or a class for clones that have expanded.

size	D	V	J	DNA	CDR3
few	-	TRBV19	TRBJ1-5	TGTGCCAGTAGTATAAGTATGAGGAGATATAGCAATCAGCCCCAGCATTTT	CASSISMRRYSNQPQHF
-	-	TRBV20-1	TRBJ1-4	TGCAGTGCTAGTGCAGGGTTGGAGGAAAAACTGTTTTTT	CSASAGLEEKLFF
-	-	TRBV3-1/TRBV3-2	TRBJ1-2	TGTGCCAGCAGCCAAGATGCGGCCAGTGGGGCTCGGGGGACCTTC	CASSQDAASGARGTF
-	TRBD1	TRBV29-1	TRBJ1-1	TGCAGCGTTGCCCTAAAGACAGGGTTGAGGACTGAAGCTTTCTTT	CSVALKTGLRTEAFF
-	-	TRBV6-5	TRBJ1-1	TGTGCCAGCATTCGACAAGTGAACACTGAAGCTTTCTTT	CASIRQVNTEAFF
-	-	TRBV4-1	TRBJ1-4	TGCGCCAGCAGCCAAGGGTACGGGGGGCCGGGTGAAAAACTGTTTTTT	CASSQGYGGPGEKLFF
few	-	TRBV5-1	TRBJ1-3	TGCGCCAGCAGCTTGACAGGGTTTGGAAACACCATATATTTT	CASSLTGFGNTIYF
-	-	TRBV19	TRBJ1-3	TGTGCCAGTAGTACTCGTGGGGGGGCCTCTGGAAACACCATATATTTT	CASSTRGGASGNTIYF
-	-	TRBV19	TRBJ1-4	TGTGCCAGTAGTCGGCCGGAGGGGAATGAAAAACTGTTTTTT	CASSRPEGNEKLFF
-	TRBD2	TRBV5-1	TRBJ2-5	TGCGCCAGCAGCCTTTCCCTAGCGGGGGGGCCCCAAGAGACCCAGTACTTC	CASSLSLAGGPQETQYF
-	-	TRBV28	TRBJ1-1	TGTGCCAGCAGTTTCCCCTCCTCAGGTCCAGAGATGAACACTGAAGCTTTCTTT	CASSFPSSGPEMNTEAFF
-	-	TRBV18	TRBJ1-5	TGTGCCAGCTCGTCCCGGGGGGATCAGCCCCAGCATTTT	CASSSRGDQPQHF
-	TRBD2	TRBV2	TRBJ2-3	TGTGCCAGCAGTGCGGGAACGATAGCGGGGGCCACTCCCTCGCAGTATTTT	CASSAGTIAGATPSQYF
-	-	TRBV19	TRBJ1-2	TGTGCCAGTAGTATTTTGGGCACCAACTATGGCTACACCTTC	CASSILGTNYGYTF
-	TRBD1	TRBV19	TRBJ1-2	TGTGCCAGTAGTCCCCGGGACAGATATAACTATGGCTACACCTTC	CASSPRDRYNYGYTF
-	-	TRBV19	TRBJ2-3	TGTGCCAGTAGTCGACGGGGGGCCGAGACAGATACGCAGTATTTT	CASSRRGAETDTQYF
-	TRBD1	TRBV5-6	TRBJ2-5	TGTGCCAGCAGCTTGAAGGGGGCCGAGACCCAGTACTTC	CASSLKGAETQYF
-	-	TRBV19	TRBJ2-7	TGTGCCAGTAGTTCCGGCTACGAGCAGTACTTC	CASSSGYEQYF
-	TRBD1	TRBV7-2	TRBJ1-2	TGTGCCAGCAGCCCTGACAGGGCCTCCCCCGCTAACTATGGCTACACCTTC	CASSPDRASPANYGYTF
-	-	TRBV29-1	TRBJ2-2	TGCAGCGTTGAACCACAACTAACCGGGGAGCTGTTTTTT	CSVEPQLTGELFF
once	-	TRBV5-6	TRBJ2-7	TGTGCCAGCAGCTCGGATCAGGGCCACCCCTACGAGCAGTACTTC	CASSSDQGHPYEQYF
-	TRBD1	TRBV28	TRBJ2-7	TGTGCCAGCAGTTTTAGACAGGGGACATACGAGCAGTACTTC	CASSFRQGTYEQYF
-	-	TRBV4-2	TRBJ1-1	TGTGCCAGCAGCCAAGGCTCGGGAGAGAACACTGAAGCTTTCTTT	CASSQGSGENTEAFF
-	TRBD2	TRBV19	TRBJ2-7	TGTGCCAGTAGTATTGGGGGGGACTACGAGCAGTACTTC	CASSIGGDYEQYF
-	TRBD1	TRBV3-1/TRBV3-2	TRBJ2-7	TGTGCCAGCAGCCAGGGGGACAGGGGGTCCTACGAGCAGTACTTC	CASSQGDRGSYEQYF
once	TRBD2	TRBV3-1/TRBV3-2	TRBJ2-3	TGTGCCAGCAGATTCGGCGGGGGGGCGACAGATACGCAGTATTTT	CASRFGGGATDTQYF
-	-	TRBV5-4	TRBJ1-6	TGTGCCAGCAGCCCACCCCCCGGGAGTAATTCACCCCTCCACTTT	CASSPPPGSNSPLHF